Listed below are T cell receptor beta chains from one sample, sequenced in a study of blood T cells in healthy people across ages. TCRdb fed the 5' RACE reads into MiXCR, producing one record per CDR3 protein. The table records hundreds of thousands of distinct CDR3 sequences, roughly 21% of them present only once. The sequenced sample was blood. The receptor source for this set is a man in his sixties or seventies in good health. CDR3s include the opening cysteine and the closing phenylalanine or tryptophan. D genes are given only for firm matches. Only part of the rows carry a size: once, few, many, or a class if the clone is expanded.

clone_size | j_call | d_call | v_call | cdr3_aa | cdr3_nt
many | TRBJ2-5 | . | TRBV20-1 | CSARTGQETQYF | TGCAGTGCTAGAACAGGCCAAGAGACCCAGTACTTC
few | TRBJ2-3 | . | TRBV6-2/TRBV6-3 | CASSYGHSTDTQYF | TGTGCCAGCAGTTACGGACACAGCACAGATACGCAGTATTTT
. | TRBJ1-2 | . | TRBV19 | CATGGGFNYGYTF | TGTGCCACCGGCGGAGGGTTCAACTATGGCTACACCTTC
few | TRBJ2-4 | . | TRBV20-1 | CSASIDKNIQYF | TGCAGTGCTAGCATAGACAAAAACATTCAGTACTTC
. | TRBJ1-1 | . | TRBV27 | CASRVQRAGEAFF | TGTGCCAGCAGAGTTCAGCGGGCAGGGGAAGCTTTCTTT
. | TRBJ2-7 | TRBD1 | TRBV12-3/TRBV12-4 | CASCGQGCYEQYF | TGTGCCAGCTGCGGACAGGGATGCTACGAGCAGTACTTC
many | TRBJ2-5 | . | TRBV20-1 | CSARERNFQETQYF | TGCAGTGCTAGAGAGCGGAACTTCCAAGAGACCCAGTACTTC
. | TRBJ2-3 | TRBD1 | TRBV10-3 | CAISEWAGGFGLPTDTQYF | TGTGCCATCAGTGAGTGGGCAGGGGGCTTTGGGCTGCCCACAGATACGCAGTATTTT
. | TRBJ2-1 | TRBD2 | TRBV24-1 | CATSDPLAGLNEQFF | TGTGCCACCAGTGACCCACTAGCGGGACTCAATGAGCAGTTCTTC
many | TRBJ2-3 | TRBD2 | TRBV5-4 | CASSGAGLAGGTQYF | TGTGCCAGCAGCGGGGCGGGACTAGCGGGAGGCACGCAGTATTTT
. | TRBJ2-7 | . | TRBV29-1 | CSVWNGDSGCEQYF | TGCAGCGTTTGGAACGGAGACAGCGGATGCGAGCAGTACTTC
. | TRBJ2-1 | . | TRBV2 | CASKARSSYNEQFF | TGTGCCAGCAAGGCAAGGAGCTCCTACAATGAGCAGTTCTTC
few | TRBJ1-2 | . | TRBV20-1 | CSAKEVNYGYTF | TGCAGTGCCAAGGAAGTTAACTATGGCTACACCTTC
. | TRBJ2-4 | TRBD1 | TRBV9 | CASSLGPGTDLSIQYF | TGTGCCAGCAGCTTAGGCCCCGGGACAGACCTGTCCATTCAGTACTTC
medium-sized | TRBJ2-3 | TRBD2 | TRBV29-1 | CSVERLAVGDTQYF | TGCAGCGTTGAAAGGCTAGCGGTGGGAGATACGCAGTATTTT
few | TRBJ2-3 | TRBD2 | TRBV7-3 | CASTTLAGGPLDTQYF | TGTGCCAGCACGACACTAGCGGGAGGGCCTTTAGATACGCAGTATTTT
. | TRBJ1-2 | TRBD1 | TRBV6-5 | CASSYGNRGRLDYGYTF | TGTGCCAGCAGTTACGGGAACAGGGGGCGCCTCGACTATGGCTACACCTTC
many | TRBJ2-1 | TRBD2 | TRBV5-1 | CASSFGLAGGLSYNEQFF | TGCGCCAGCAGCTTCGGGCTAGCGGGAGGCCTTTCCTACAATGAGCAGTTCTTC
few | TRBJ2-3 | . | TRBV7-3 | CASSLTGGSGSTDTQYF | TGTGCCAGCAGCTTAACAGGGGGTAGCGGTAGCACAGATACGCAGTATTTT
. | TRBJ2-7 | . | TRBV20-1 | CSASGGTYEQYF | TGCAGTGCTTCGGGCGGGACCTACGAGCAGTACTTC
. | TRBJ1-1 | . | TRBV7-9 | CASSLAAGINTEAFF | TGTGCCAGCAGCTTAGCGGCAGGAATCAACACTGAAGCTTTCTTT
few | TRBJ2-1 | TRBD2 | TRBV20-1 | CSASVLIGAGANEQFF | TGCAGTGCCAGCGTCCTGATTGGAGCGGGGGCCAATGAGCAGTTCTTC
. | TRBJ1-4 | . | TRBV27 | CASSFLTGTGNEKRFF | TGTGCCAGCAGTTTCCTCACCGGGACGGGGAATGAAAAACGGTTTTTT
few | TRBJ2-7 | . | TRBV21-1 | CASGKLEGKSYEQYF | TGTGCCAGCGGCAAACTGGAAGGGAAGTCCTACGAGCAGTACTTC
many | TRBJ2-5 | . | TRBV2 | CASSGQGETQYF | TGTGCCAGCAGTGGCCAGGGGGAGACCCAGTACTTC
few | TRBJ2-7 | . | TRBV5-1 | CASSLREVYEQYF | TGCGCCAGCAGCTTGCGCGAAGTCTACGAGCAGTACTTC